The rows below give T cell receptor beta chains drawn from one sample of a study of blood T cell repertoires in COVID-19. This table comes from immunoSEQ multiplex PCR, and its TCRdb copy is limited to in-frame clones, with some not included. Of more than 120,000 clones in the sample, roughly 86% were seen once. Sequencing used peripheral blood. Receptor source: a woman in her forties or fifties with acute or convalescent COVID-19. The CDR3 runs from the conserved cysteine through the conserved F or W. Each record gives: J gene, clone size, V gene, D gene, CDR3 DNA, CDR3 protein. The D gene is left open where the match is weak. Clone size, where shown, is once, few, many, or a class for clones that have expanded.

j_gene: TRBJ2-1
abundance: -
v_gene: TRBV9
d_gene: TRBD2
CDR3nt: TGTGCCAGCAGCCCCTGGACTAGCGGGTCCTACAATGAGCAGTTCTTC
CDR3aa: CASSPWTSGSYNEQFF

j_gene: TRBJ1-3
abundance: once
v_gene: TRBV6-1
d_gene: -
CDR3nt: TGTGCCAGCAGTGATAGCAGGGCTGGAAACACCATATATTTT
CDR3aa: CASSDSRAGNTIYF

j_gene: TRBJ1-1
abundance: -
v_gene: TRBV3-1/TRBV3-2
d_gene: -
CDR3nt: TGTGCCAGCAGCCAAGATGCCCAGGGGGAAGCTTTCTTT
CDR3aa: CASSQDAQGEAFF

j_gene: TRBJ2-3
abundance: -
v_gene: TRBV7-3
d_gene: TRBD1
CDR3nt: TGTGCCAGCAGCCCGACAGGGGCAGATACGCAGTATTTT
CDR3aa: CASSPTGADTQYF

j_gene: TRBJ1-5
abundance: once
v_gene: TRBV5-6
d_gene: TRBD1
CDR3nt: TGTGCCAGCAGCTTAACCGGGACAGGGACTCAGCCCCAGCATTTT
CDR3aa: CASSLTGTGTQPQHF

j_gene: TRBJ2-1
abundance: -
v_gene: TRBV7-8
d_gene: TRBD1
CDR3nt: TGTGCCAGCAGCACCAGGACAGGGAATGAGCAGTTCTTC
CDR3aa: CASSTRTGNEQFF

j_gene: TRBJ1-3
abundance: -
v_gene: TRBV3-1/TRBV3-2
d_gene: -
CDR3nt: TGTGCCAGCAGCCAAGATAGGAGGAGAAAGGGAAACACCATATATTTT
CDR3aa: CASSQDRRRKGNTIYF

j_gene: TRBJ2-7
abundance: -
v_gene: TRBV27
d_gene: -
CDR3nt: TGTGCCAGCATCCAGCGGGCATCCTACGAGCAGTACTTC
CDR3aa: CASIQRASYEQYF

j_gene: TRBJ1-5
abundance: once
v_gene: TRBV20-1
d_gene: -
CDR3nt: TGCAGTGCTAGTAAGGGGGGCAATCAGCCCCAGCATTTT
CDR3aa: CSASKGGNQPQHF

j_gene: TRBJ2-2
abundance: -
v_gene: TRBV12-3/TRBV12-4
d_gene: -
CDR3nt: TGTGCCAGCAGCCCGGAGCGGGTCGGGGAGCTGTTTTTT
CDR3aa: CASSPERVGELFF

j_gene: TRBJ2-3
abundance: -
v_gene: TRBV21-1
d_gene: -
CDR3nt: TGTGCCAGTATCACAGGAGCGGGGGGCCTTATGAACACAGATACGCAGTATTTT
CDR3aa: CASITGAGGLMNTDTQYF

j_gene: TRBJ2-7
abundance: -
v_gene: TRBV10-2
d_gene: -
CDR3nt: TGCGCCAGCAGTGAGGTGGGCAGCTACGAGCAGTACTTC
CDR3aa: CASSEVGSYEQYF

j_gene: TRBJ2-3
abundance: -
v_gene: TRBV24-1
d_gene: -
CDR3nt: TGTGCCACCAGTGATTTCCGAGCAGATACGCAGTATTTT
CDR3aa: CATSDFRADTQYF

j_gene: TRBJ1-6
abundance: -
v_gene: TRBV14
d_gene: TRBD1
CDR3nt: TGTGCCAGCAGCCAGGAAGGGGGCGAAGCGGCTCGCCTCCACTTT
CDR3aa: CASSQEGGEAARLHF

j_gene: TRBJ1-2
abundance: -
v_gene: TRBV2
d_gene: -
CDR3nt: TGTGCCAGCAGGGTACAGGGTTGGGACTATGGCTACACCTTC
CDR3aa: CASRVQGWDYGYTF

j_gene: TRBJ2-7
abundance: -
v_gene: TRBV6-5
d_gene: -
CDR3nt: TGTGCCAGCAGCCCCGACAGTAATCCACTCTACGAGCAGTACTTC
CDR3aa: CASSPDSNPLYEQYF

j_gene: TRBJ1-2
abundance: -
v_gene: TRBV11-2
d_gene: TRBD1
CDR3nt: TGTGCCAGCAGTACCGGGACAGGGCCAAACTATGGCTACACCTTC
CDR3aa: CASSTGTGPNYGYTF

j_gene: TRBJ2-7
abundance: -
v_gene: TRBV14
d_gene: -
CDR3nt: TGTGCCAGCAGCCAAGAAACAGGTAGTTTTGACGAGCAGTACTTC
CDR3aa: CASSQETGSFDEQYF

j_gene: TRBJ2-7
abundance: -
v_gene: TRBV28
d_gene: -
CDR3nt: TGTGCCAGCAGTTCCGATGTGATCAGGGTCGAGCAGTACTTC
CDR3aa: CASSSDVIRVEQYF

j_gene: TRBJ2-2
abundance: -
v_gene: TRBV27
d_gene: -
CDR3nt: TGTGCCAGCAAAGGAGACGGGGAGCTGTTTTTT
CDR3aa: CASKGDGELFF

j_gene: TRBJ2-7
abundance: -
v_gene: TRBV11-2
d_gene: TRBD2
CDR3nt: TGTGCCAGCAGCAGCCGGCCGGGACTAGCGACGATTTACGAGCAGTACTTC
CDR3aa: CASSSRPGLATIYEQYF

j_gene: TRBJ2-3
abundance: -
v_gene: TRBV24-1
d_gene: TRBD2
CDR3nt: TGTGCCACCAGTGATCTTGCACCGGGACTAGCGGGGGGGAAGGATACGCAGTATTTT
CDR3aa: CATSDLAPGLAGGKDTQYF

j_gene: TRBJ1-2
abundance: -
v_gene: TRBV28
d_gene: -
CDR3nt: TGTGCCAGCATCCCCCGGAAGGGGGTGTTCGATGGCTACACCTTC
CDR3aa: CASIPRKGVFDGYTF

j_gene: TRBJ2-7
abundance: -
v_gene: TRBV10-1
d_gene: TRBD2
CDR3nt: TGCGCCAGCAGTGAGACTAGCGGGGGCTCCTACGAGCAGTACTTC
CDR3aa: CASSETSGGSYEQYF

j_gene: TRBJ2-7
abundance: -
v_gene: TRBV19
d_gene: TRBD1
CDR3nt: TGTGCCAGTAGTATAAGGGGACAGAGCTCCTACGAGCAGTACTTC
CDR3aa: CASSIRGQSSYEQYF

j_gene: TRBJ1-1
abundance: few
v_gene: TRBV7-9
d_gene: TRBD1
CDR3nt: TGTGCCAGCAGCTTAGGGGGACAGGAGGTCGCTTTCTTT
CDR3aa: CASSLGGQEVAFF

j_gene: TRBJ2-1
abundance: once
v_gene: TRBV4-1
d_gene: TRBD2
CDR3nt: TGCGCCAGCAGACCCCTAGCGGGTTCGGACAATGAGCAGTTCTTC
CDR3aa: CASRPLAGSDNEQFF

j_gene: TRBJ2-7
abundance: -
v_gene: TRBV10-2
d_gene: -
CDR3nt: TGCGCCAGCAACCCCTTGCAGGGGCGACGGGACGAGCAGTACTTC
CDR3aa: CASNPLQGRRDEQYF

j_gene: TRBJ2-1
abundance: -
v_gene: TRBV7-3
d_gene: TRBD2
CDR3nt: TGTGCCAGCGGGACCGGGACTAGCGGTAATGAGCAGTTCTTC
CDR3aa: CASGTGTSGNEQFF

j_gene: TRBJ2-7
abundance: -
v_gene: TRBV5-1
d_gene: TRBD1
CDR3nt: TGCGCCAGCAGCAAGGGACAGGGAAGGGCCTACGAGCAGTACTTC
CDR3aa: CASSKGQGRAYEQYF

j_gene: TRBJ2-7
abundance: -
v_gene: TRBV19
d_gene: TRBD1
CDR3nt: TGTGCCAGTAGTACCGGGACAGGGGGGTACGAGCAGTACTTC
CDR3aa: CASSTGTGGYEQYF

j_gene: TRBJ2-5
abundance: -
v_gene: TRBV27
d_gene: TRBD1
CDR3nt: TGTGCCAGCAGTTTTACAGGGGGCTTTAGAGAGACCCAGTACTTC
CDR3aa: CASSFTGGFRETQYF

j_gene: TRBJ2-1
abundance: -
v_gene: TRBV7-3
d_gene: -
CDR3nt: TGTGCCAGCAGCTTCGGAGGGCCCCTTTACAATGAGCAGTTCTTC
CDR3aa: CASSFGGPLYNEQFF

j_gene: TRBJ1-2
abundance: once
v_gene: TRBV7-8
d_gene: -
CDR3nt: TGTGCCAGCAGCTTAGGACAGCTCTATGGCTACACCTTC
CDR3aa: CASSLGQLYGYTF

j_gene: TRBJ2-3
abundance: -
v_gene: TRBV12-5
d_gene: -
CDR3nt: TGTGCTAGTGGTCCCGCCGTCCGGGTCAGCGTAGATACGCAGTATTTT
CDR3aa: CASGPAVRVSVDTQYF

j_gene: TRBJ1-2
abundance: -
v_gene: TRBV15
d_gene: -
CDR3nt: TGTGCCACCAGCAGAGATAGGGGCCGGAACTATGGCTACACCTTC
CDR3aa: CATSRDRGRNYGYTF

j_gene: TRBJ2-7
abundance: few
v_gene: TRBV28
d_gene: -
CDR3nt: TGTGCCAGCACCGACCGACTAGTTTTGGAGCAGTACTTC
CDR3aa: CASTDRLVLEQYF

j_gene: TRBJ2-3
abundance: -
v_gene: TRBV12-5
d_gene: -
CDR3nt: TGTGCTAGTGGTTTCACCCCACCTCAAGCGAGGGCCCACGATACGCAGTATTTT
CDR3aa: CASGFTPPQARAHDTQYF

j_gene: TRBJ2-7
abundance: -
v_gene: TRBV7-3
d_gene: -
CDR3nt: TGTGCCAGCAGCCCGGGACCGGGGAGGGAGCAGTACTTC
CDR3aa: CASSPGPGREQYF

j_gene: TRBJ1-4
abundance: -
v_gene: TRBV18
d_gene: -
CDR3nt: TGTGCCAGCTCAGAAGGGGATGAAAAACTGTTTTTT
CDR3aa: CASSEGDEKLFF

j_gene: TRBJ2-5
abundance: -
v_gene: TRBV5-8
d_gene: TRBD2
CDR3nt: TGTGCCAGCCTTCCGGGACTAGCGGGAGGGGAAGAGACCCAGTACTTC
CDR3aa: CASLPGLAGGEETQYF

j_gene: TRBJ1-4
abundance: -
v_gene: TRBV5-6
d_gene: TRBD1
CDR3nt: TGTGCCAGCATCACAGGGGCGCGGGGTGGTACTGAAAAACTGTTTTTT
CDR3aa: CASITGARGGTEKLFF

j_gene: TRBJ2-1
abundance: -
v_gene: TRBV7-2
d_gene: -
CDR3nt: TGTGCCAGCAGCGCCCAGGGCGGGATCTCCTACAATGAGCAGTTCTTC
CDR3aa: CASSAQGGISYNEQFF

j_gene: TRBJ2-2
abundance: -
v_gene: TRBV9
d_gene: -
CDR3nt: TGTGCCAGCAGCATACCAAGGGACTTACCTTACACCGGGGAGCTGTTTTTT
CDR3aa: CASSIPRDLPYTGELFF

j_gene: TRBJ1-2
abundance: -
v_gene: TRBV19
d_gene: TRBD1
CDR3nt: TGTGCCAGTAGTCCTGGACAGGGGTTCGGCTACACCTTC
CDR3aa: CASSPGQGFGYTF

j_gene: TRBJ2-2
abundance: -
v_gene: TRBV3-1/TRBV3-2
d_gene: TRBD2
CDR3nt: TGTGCCAGCAGCCAAGGTCTAGCGGGGGCCGCGAACACCGGGGAGCTGTTTTTT
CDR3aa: CASSQGLAGAANTGELFF

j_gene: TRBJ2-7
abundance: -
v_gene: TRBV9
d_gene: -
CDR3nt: TGTGCCAGCAGCCCCCCTCGGGCAGGGCTCTACGAGCAGTACTTC
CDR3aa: CASSPPRAGLYEQYF

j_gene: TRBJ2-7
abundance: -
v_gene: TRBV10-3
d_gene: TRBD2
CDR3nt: TGTGCCATCAGCTCGACTAGCGGGGGGGGTTACGAGCAGTACTTC
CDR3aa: CAISSTSGGGYEQYF

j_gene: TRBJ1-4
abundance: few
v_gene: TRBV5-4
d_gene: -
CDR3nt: TGTGCCAGCAGCTCTCGCCAGGGCACTAATGAAAAACTGTTTTTT
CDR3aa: CASSSRQGTNEKLFF

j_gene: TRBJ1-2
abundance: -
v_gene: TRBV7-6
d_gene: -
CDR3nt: TGTGCCAGCAGCTTTGGGCAGTACTATGGCTACACCTTC
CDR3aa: CASSFGQYYGYTF

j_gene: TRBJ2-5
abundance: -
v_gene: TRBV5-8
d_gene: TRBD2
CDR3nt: TGTGCCAGCAGCCCTGGGGGTAGCGGGGTTACCCAAGAGACCCAGTACTTC
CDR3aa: CASSPGGSGVTQETQYF

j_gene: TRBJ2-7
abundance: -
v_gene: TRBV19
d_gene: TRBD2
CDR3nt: TGTGCCAGTAGTGTCGGGACTAGCAGCTACGAGCAGTACTTC
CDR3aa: CASSVGTSSYEQYF

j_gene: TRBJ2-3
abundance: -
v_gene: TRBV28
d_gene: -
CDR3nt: TGTGCCAGCAGTCCCCCGGGGCGAAGCGGGGATACGCAGTATTTT
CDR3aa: CASSPPGRSGDTQYF